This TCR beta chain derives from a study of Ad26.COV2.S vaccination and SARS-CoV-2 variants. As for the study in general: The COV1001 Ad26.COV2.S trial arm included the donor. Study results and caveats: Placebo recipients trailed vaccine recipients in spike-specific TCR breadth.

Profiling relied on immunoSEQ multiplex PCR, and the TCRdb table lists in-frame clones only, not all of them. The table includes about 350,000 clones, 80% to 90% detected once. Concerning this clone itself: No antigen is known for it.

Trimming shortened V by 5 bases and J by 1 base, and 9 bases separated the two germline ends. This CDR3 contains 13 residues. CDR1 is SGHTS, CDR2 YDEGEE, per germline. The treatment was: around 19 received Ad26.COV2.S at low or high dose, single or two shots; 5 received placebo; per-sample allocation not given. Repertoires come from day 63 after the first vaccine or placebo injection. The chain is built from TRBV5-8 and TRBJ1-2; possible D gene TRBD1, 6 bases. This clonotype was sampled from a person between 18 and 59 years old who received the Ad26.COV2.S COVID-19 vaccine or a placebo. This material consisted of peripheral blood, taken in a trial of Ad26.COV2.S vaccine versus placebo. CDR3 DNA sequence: TGTGCCAGCAGGTTACAGGGTAACTATGGCTACACCTTC. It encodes CASRLQGNYGYTF.